These 6 T cell receptor beta chains originate from one sample sequenced in a study of T cells after yellow fever vaccination. TCRdb ran MiXCR on the 5' RACE reads and lists one entry per CDR3 protein. Here the sample spans about 75,000 distinct CDR3 sequences, around 7% being singletons. Sequencing used CD8+ T cells sorted from PBMCs, obtained around 10 days after the first yellow fever vaccination. The receptor set was obtained from a man aged 18 to 30 who received the YFV17D yellow fever vaccine.

In its sample, this clonotype was seen a few times. V usage is TRBV5-1 and J usage is TRBJ2-7; D might be TRBD1 (6 bases). V was cut by 1 base and J by 0 bases, with 11 bases left in between. The V gene's germline CDR1 is SGHRS and CDR2 YFSETQ. The CDR3 spans 15 residues. The CDR3: CASSLSAGDSYEQYV. The CDR3 nucleotides are TGCGCCAGCAGCTTGTCCGCAGGGGACTCCTACGAGCAGTACGTC.

V is TRBV29-1 and J is TRBJ2-7; TRBD1 might be the D (6 bases). V was cut by 6 bases and J by 3 bases, with 18 bases left in between. The CDR3 runs 14 residues. Germline loops: CDR1 SQVTM, CDR2 ANQGSEA. The CDR3 nucleotides are TGCAGCGTCGCGCAACAGGGAGTACTCTACGAGCAGTACTTC. Its translation: CSVAQQGVLYEQYF.

In this sample, this clonotype turned up many times. The V and J genes are TRBV5-1 and TRBJ2-6, with a weak D call TRBD1 (6 bases). Looked up from germline, CDR1 is SGHRS and CDR2 is YFSETQ. With 0 bases removed from V and 2 bases from J, the gap between germline ends came to 9 bases. The CDR3 sequence is 16 residues long. In DNA, the CDR3 is TGCGCCAGCAGCTTGGAACAGGGAGCTGGGGCCAACGTCCTGACTTTC. This codes for CASSLEQGAGANVLTF.

Of note for this clonotype: This may be a read error: a much more frequent sequence differs by one nucleotide. This chain joins TRBV4-3 and TRBJ2-3; no clear D. This CDR3 is 16 amino acids long. Trimming took 0 bases from V and 0 from J, leaving 10 bases between them. Looked up from germline, CDR1 is LGHNA and CDR2 is YSLEER. CDR3 DNA sequence: TGCGCCAGCAGCCAAGATTCAACGGCTAGCACAGATACGCAGTATTTT. Translated: CASSQDSTASTDTQYF.

This clonotype has at least ten counts. The chain joins TRBV29-1 to TRBJ1-4; 7 bases are a match to TRBD1. The CDR3 runs 16 residues. V lost 7 bases and J lost 0; bases outside the gene matches: 11. Looked up from germline, CDR1 is SQVTM and CDR2 is ANQGSEA. The CDR3 DNA sequence: TGCAGCGCTAAGCCCCAGGGGGAGGCAACTAATGAAAAACTGTTTTTT. It translates to CSAKPQGEATNEKLFF. The variable domain in full, with the rest retrieved from reference TRBV29-1 and TRBJ1-4, is SAVISQKPSRDICQRGTSLTIQCQVDSQVTMMFWYRQQPGQSLTLIATANQGSEATYESGFVIDKFPISRPNLTFSTLTVSNMSPEDSSIYLCSAKPQGEATNEKLFFGSGTQLSVL.

This clonotype was observed a handful of times. The CDR3 region has the DNA TGCAGCGTTTCACAGGGACTTCAGGAGCAGTACTTC. It translates to CSVSQGLQEQYF. The chain employs TRBV29-1 and TRBJ2-7, with D perhaps TRBD1 or TRBD2 (6 bases each). The CDR3 contains 12 residues. V lost 5 bases and J lost 7, with 15 bases in between. Germline loops: CDR1 SQVTM, CDR2 ANQGSEA.